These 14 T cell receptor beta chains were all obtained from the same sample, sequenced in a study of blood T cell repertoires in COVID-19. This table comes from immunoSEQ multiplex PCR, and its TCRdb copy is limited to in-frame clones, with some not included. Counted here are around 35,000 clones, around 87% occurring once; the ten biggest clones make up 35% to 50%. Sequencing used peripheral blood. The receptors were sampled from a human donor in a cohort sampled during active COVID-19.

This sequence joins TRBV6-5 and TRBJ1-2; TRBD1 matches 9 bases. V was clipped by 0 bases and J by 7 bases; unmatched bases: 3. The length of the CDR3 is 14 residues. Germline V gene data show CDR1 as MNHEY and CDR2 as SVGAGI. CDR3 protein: CASSYSRDRVGYTF. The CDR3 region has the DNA TGTGCCAGCAGTTACTCGAGGGACAGGGTTGGCTACACCTTC.

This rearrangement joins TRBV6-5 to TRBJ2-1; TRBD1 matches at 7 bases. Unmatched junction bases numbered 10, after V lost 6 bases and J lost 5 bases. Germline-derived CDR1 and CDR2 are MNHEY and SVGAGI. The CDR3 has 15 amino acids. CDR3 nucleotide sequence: TGTGCCAGCAGACTACAGGGGAACGGTAACAATGAGCAGTTCTTC. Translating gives CASRLQGNGNNEQFF.

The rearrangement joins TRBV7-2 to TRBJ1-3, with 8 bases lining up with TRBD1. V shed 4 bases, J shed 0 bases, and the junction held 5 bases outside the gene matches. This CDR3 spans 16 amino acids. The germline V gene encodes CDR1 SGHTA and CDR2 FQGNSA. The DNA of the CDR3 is TGTGCCAGCAGCTCCTCCGGGACAGGCTCTGGAAACACCATATATTTT. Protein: CASSSSGTGSGNTIYF.

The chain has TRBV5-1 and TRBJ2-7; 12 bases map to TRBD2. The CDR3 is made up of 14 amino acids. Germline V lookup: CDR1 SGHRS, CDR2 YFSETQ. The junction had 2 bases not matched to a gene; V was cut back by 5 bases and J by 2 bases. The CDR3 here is CASRASGGAYEQYF. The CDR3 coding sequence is TGCGCCAGCAGAGCTAGCGGGGGGGCCTACGAGCAGTACTTC.

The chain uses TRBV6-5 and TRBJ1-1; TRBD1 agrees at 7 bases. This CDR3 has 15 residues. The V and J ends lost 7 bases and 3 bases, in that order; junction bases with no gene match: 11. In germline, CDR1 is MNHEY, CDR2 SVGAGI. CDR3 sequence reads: CASKETQGVYTEAFF. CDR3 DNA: TGTGCCAGCAAAGAAACCCAGGGGGTCTACACTGAAGCTTTCTTT.

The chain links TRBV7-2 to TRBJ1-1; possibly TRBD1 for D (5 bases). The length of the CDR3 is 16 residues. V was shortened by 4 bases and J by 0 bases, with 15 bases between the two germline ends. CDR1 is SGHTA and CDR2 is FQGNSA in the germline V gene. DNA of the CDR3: TGTGCCAGCAGCTCTAGGCGGGACCATTTGAACACTGAAGCTTTCTTT. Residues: CASSSRRDHLNTEAFF.

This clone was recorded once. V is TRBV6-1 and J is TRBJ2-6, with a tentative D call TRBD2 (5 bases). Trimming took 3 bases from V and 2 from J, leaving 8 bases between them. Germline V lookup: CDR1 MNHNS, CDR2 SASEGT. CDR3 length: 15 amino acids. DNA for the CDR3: TGTGCCAGCAGTGATCGGGGAACTGGGGCCAACGTCCTGACTTTC. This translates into CASSDRGTGANVLTF.

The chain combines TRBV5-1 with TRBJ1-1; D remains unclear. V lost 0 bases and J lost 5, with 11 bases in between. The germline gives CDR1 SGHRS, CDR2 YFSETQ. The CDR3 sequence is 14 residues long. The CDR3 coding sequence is TGCGCCAGCAGCTTGGGGGGTGGAGGGACTGAAGCTTTCTTT. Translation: CASSLGGGGTEAFF. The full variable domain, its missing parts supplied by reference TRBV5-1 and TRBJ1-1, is KAGVTQTPRYLIKTRGQQVTLSCSPISGHRSVSWYQQTPGQGLQFLFEYFSETQRNKGNFPGRFSGRQFSNSRSEMNVSTLELGDSALYLCASSLGGGGTEAFFGQGTRLTVV.

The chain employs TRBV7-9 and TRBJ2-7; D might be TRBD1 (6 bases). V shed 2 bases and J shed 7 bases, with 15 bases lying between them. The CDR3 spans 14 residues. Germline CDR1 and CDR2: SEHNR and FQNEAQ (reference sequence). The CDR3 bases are TGTGCCAGCAGCTTACCCGGTGCGCAGGGGGAGCAGTACTTC. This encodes CASSLPGAQGEQYF.

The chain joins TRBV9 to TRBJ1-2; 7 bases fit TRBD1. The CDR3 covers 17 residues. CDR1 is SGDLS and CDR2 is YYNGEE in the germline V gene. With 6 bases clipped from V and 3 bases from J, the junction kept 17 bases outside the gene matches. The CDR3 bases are TGTGCCAGCACCAGGGGGGACAGCCCTGCGGTCTACTATGGCTACACCTTC. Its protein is CASTRGDSPAVYYGYTF.

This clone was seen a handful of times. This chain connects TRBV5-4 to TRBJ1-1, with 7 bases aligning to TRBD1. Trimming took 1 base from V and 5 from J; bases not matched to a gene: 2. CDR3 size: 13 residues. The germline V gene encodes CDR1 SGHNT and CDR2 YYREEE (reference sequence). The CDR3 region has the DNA TGTGCCAGCAGCTTGTTACAGGGGACTGAAGCTTTCTTT. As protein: CASSLLQGTEAFF.

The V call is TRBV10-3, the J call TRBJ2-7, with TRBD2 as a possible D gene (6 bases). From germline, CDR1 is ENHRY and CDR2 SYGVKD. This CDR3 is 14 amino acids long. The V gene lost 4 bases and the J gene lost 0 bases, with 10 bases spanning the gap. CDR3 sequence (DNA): TGTGCCATCAGTGGGGGGGTCACCTCCTACGAGCAGTACTTC. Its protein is CAISGGVTSYEQYF.

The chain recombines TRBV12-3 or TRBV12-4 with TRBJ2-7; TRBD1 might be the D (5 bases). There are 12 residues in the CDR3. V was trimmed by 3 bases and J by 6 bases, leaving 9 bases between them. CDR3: CASSFGQGEQYF. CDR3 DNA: TGTGCCAGCAGTTTTGGGCAGGGCGAGCAGTACTTC.

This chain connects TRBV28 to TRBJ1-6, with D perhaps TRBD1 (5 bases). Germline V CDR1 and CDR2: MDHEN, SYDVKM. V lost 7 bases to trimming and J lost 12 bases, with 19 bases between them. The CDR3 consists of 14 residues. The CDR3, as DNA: TGTGCCAGCACCATCCCCGCACAGGCGAAACCCCTCCACTTT. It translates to CASTIPAQAKPLHF.